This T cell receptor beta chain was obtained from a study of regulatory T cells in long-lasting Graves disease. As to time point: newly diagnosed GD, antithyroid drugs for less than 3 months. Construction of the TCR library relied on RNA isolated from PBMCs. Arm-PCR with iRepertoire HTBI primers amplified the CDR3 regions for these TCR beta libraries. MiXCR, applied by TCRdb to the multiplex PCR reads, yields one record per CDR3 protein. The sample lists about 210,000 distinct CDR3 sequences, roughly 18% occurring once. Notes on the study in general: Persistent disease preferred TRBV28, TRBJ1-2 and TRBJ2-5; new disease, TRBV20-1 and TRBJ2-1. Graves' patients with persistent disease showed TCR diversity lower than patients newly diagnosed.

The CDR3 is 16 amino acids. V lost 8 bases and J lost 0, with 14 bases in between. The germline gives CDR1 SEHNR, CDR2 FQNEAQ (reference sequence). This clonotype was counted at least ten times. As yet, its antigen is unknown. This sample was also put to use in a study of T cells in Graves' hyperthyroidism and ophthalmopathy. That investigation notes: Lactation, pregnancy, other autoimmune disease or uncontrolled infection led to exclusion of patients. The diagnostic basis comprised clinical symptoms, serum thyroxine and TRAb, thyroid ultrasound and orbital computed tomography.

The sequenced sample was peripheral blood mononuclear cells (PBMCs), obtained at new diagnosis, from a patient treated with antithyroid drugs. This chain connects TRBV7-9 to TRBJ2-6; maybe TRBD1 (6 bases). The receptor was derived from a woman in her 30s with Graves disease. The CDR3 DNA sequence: TGTGCCAGCGGGACATTGGCCTTCTCTGGGGCCAACGTCCTGACTTTC. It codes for CASGTLAFSGANVLTF. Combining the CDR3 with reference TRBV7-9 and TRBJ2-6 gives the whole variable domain DTGVSQNPRHKITKRGQNVTFRCDPISEHNRLYWYRQTLGQGPEFLTYFQNEAQLEKSRLLSDRFSAERPKGSFSTLEIQRTEQGDSAMYLCASGTLAFSGANVLTFGAGSRLTVL.